The 22 T cell receptor beta chains presented below share a single source sample, sequenced in a study of blood T cell repertoires in COVID-19 (dated by TCRdb to the early 2020s). Library preparation was by the immunoSEQ multiplex PCR assay. Sourced from immuneACCESS, this table was stored by TCRdb with only in-frame sequences that have V and J called. A share of the clones is absent; for the studies checked, an unresolved V gene accounts for under half, and the remainder has no known explanation. The sample data list roughly 80,000 clones, and around nine tenths of these were observed just once. The top ten clonotypes cover approximately 1.9% of the sample. The source material was peripheral blood. The source is a woman aged 55-75 years with acute or convalescent COVID-19.

V usage is TRBV28 and J usage is TRBJ2-7, with 9 positions matching TRBD1. After removal of 7 bases from V and 0 bases from J, the junction contained 7 bases not matched to a gene. Germline CDR1 MDHEN, CDR2 SYDVKM. CDR3 size: 15 residues. Here the CDR3 DNA reads TGTGCCAGCATTTCCGGACAGGGGAGCTCCTACGAGCAGTACTTC. This sequence encodes CASISGQGSSYEQYF.

Only one count was recorded for this clone. The chain links TRBV6-6 to TRBJ2-7; 8 nucleotides agree with TRBD1. This CDR3 has 14 residues. CDR1 and CDR2 (germline): MNHNY, SVGAGI (reference sequence). V shed 7 bases, J shed 5 bases, and the junction held 10 bases outside the gene matches. Here the CDR3 DNA reads TGTGCCAGCATTCCCGGGGACAGGATCGACGAGCAGTACTTC. Its translation: CASIPGDRIDEQYF.

The genes are TRBV5-3 and TRBJ2-7, with 12 positions matching TRBD2. TRBV5-3 is an ORF; its function is uncertain. J was trimmed by 2 bases and V by 3 bases; bases with no gene match: 21. The CDR3 is 21 residues long. CDR3 coding DNA: TGTGCCAGAAGCTATCTGGGGCGGGGGGACAGGGGACTAGCGGGCCCCTACGAGCAGTACTTC. Translating gives CARSYLGRGDRGLAGPYEQYF.

CDR3 in DNA: TGTGCCAGCAGTTACTCTGGACAGGGTAATGAGCAGTTCTTC. The encoded protein is CASSYSGQGNEQFF. This chain connects TRBV6-6 to TRBJ2-1; TRBD1 matches 8 bases. This CDR3 has 14 amino acids. Per the germline V gene, CDR1 is MNHNY and CDR2 is SVGAGI (reference sequence). With V trimmed by 0 bases and J by 7 bases, 2 bases remained unmatched.

The CDR3 nucleotides are TGTGCCAGCAAAAAAGGAACAGGGGCGAGGGAGGAGCTGTTTTTT. It translates to CASKKGTGAREELFF. The rearrangement links TRBV5-4 to TRBJ2-2, with 7 bases that match TRBD1. Germline V gene sequence: CDR1 SGHNT, CDR2 YYREEE (reference sequence). V trimming: 6 bases; J trimming: 10 bases; junction bases outside the gene matches: 15. The CDR3 has 15 amino acids.

The V call is TRBV7-3, the J call TRBJ1-1, with D hard to call. The CDR3 is 13 amino acids. Germline loops: CDR1 SGHTA, CDR2 FQGTGA. Trimming took off 2 bases at V and 1 base at J, with 5 bases between the two ends. The CDR3 protein is CASSLSGNTEAFF. In DNA form, the CDR3 reads TGTGCCAGCAGCTTATCCGGGAACACTGAAGCTTTCTTT.

The CDR3 here is CASSQGDTGNSPLHF. In nucleotides, the CDR3 is TGCGCCAGCAGCCAAGGGGACACGGGCAATTCACCCCTCCACTTT. The chain joins TRBV4-3 to TRBJ1-6; D is possibly TRBD1 (6 bases). The CDR3 contains 15 residues. Germline CDR1 reads LGHNA; CDR2 reads YSLEER. With 1 base removed from V and 7 bases from J, the gap between germline ends came to 11 bases.

V usage is TRBV12-3 or TRBV12-4 and J usage is TRBJ1-1; D gene unclear. The CDR3 runs to 13 residues. Between the trimmed V and J ends, which lost 6 bases and 3 bases, there was a span of 11 bases. The CDR3 DNA is TGTGCCAGCAGACTCATGGTGGACACTGAAGCTTTCTTT. Its protein is CASRLMVDTEAFF.

To note about this clone: One junction end does not reproduce the germline sequence, and a read error may be involved. V gene TRBV18 combines with J gene TRBJ2-1; D is uncertain. This CDR3 is 13 amino acids long. CDR1 and CDR2 from the germline V gene are KGHSH and LQKENI. The CDR3 region is CASSPPSSNEQFF. The CDR3 DNA reads as TGTGCCAGCTCCCCACCCTCTTCCAATGAGCAGTTCTTC.

J is TRBJ2-1 and V is TRBV6-5; D is possibly TRBD2 (7 bases). CDR3 length equals 15 residues. The V and J ends lost 10 bases and 8 bases respectively, with 24 bases between them. CDR1 and CDR2 from the germline V gene are MNHEY and SVGAGI. Written as DNA, the CDR3 is TGTGCCACATCTCCGATATTGGGGGGGGCATATGAGCAGTTCTTC. Amino acids: CATSPILGGAYEQFF.

This chain's CDR3 is CASNPGTGLTETQYF. In DNA, the CDR3 is TGTGCCAGCAACCCGGGGACAGGGCTGACGGAGACCCAGTACTTC. The rearrangement uses TRBV3-1 (or the pseudogene TRBV3-2) and TRBJ2-5; TRBD1 matches at 9 bases. Germline V gene data show CDR1 as LGHDT and CDR2 as YNNKEL (reference sequence). J was trimmed by 5 bases and V by 7 bases; bases with no gene match: 11. The CDR3 is 15 residues long.

The chain employs TRBV6-5 and TRBJ1-1; D might be TRBD1 (6 bases). The CDR3 loop spans 14 amino acids. Germline CDR1 is MNHEY and CDR2 is SVGAGI. The V end was cut by 6 bases, the J end by 3 bases, with 14 bases between. The CDR3 DNA sequence: TGTGCCAGCAGCCTAGGGGGGGGGTACACTGAAGCTTTCTTT. It yields the protein CASSLGGGYTEAFF.

This chain connects TRBV5-1 to TRBJ1-1, with TRBD1 as a possible D gene (6 bases). This CDR3 spans 16 amino acids. Between the trimmed V and J ends, which lost 4 bases and 1 base, there was a span of 17 bases. Germline-derived CDR1 and CDR2 are SGHRS and YFSETQ. This CDR3 is CASSPQVQGWNTEAFF. In DNA form, the CDR3 reads TGCGCCAGCAGCCCGCAGGTGCAGGGGTGGAACACTGAAGCTTTCTTT.

The rearrangement links TRBV7-2 to TRBJ2-1; D not certain. Germline CDR1 reads SGHTA; CDR2 reads FQGNSA. Between the trimmed V and J ends, which lost 5 bases and 6 bases, there was a span of 8 bases. This CDR3 contains 12 residues. CDR3 sequence reads: CASSDWINEQFF. The CDR3 nucleotides are TGTGCCAGCAGCGACTGGATCAATGAGCAGTTCTTC.

The gene calls are TRBV18 and TRBJ2-1; D might be TRBD1 (5 bases). CDR1 and CDR2 from the germline V gene are KGHSH and LQKENI. Trimming pared 3 bases from V and 3 bases from J, leaving 12 bases between. This CDR3 region has 15 residues. CDR3 region: CASSPVGRGYNEQFF. Here the CDR3 DNA reads TGTGCCAGCTCACCGGTAGGTAGGGGCTACAATGAGCAGTTCTTC. The variable domain in full, with the rest retrieved from reference TRBV18 and TRBJ2-1, is NAGVMQNPRHLVRRRGQEARLRCSPMKGHSHVYWYRQLPEEGLKFMVYLQKENIIDESGMPKERFSAEFPKEGPSILRIQQVVRGDSAAYFCASSPVGRGYNEQFFGPGTRLTVL.

The chain uses TRBV7-2 and TRBJ1-2, with 7 bases matching TRBD1. The germline V gene encodes CDR1 SGHTA and CDR2 FQGNSA. The CDR3 length is 18 residues. V dropped 3 bases and J dropped 8; count of bases not matched to a gene: 21. The CDR3 bases are TGTGCCAGCAGCTTTGGGGACAGCAATCCCATACTCCTATGGGGCTACACCTTC. Encoded protein: CASSFGDSNPILLWGYTF.

The chain joins TRBV6-6 to TRBJ1-1, with 7 positions matching TRBD1. This CDR3 contains 14 residues. Unmatched junction bases numbered 6, after V lost 4 bases and J lost 4 bases. Germline V gene sequence: CDR1 MNHNY, CDR2 SVGAGI (reference sequence). The CDR3 DNA reads as TGTGCCAGCAGTTCGGGACAGAGTGGCACTGAAGCTTTCTTT. Amino acids: CASSSGQSGTEAFF.

CDR3 in amino acids: CASSQGGGTAKNIQYF. The CDR3 region has the DNA TGTGCCAGCAGCCAGGGCGGGGGAACAGCCAAAAACATTCAGTACTTC. The V call is TRBV28, the J call TRBJ2-4, with 7 bases lining up with TRBD2. CDR3 size: 16 residues. CDR1 is MDHEN, CDR2 SYDVKM, per germline. With V trimmed by 6 bases and J by 0 bases, 8 bases remained unmatched.

The rearrangement links TRBV28 to TRBJ1-2; D call uncertain. Trimming stripped 5 bases from V and 0 bases from J, with 7 bases between. This CDR3 region has 13 residues. Germline-derived CDR1 and CDR2 are MDHEN and SYDVKM. CDR3 amino acids: CASSPTPNYGYTF. CDR3 bases: TGTGCCAGCAGTCCTACTCCTAACTATGGCTACACCTTC.

This clone has only a few counts. V is TRBV4-2 and J is TRBJ1-3, with D possibly TRBD1 on 5 matching bases. The CDR3 contains 15 residues. Per germline, CDR1 LGHNA and CDR2 YNFKEQ. Trimming cost V 0 bases and J 7 bases, with 13 bases left between them. In DNA, the CDR3 is TGTGCCAGCAGCCAAGATGCAGGGAATGGGAACACCATATATTTT. Amino acid sequence: CASSQDAGNGNTIYF.

V usage is TRBV2 and J usage is TRBJ1-6, with D hard to call. From germline, CDR1 is SNHLY and CDR2 FYNNEI. This CDR3 spans 13 amino acids. Trimming pared 7 bases from V and 9 bases from J, leaving 13 bases between. CDR3 in amino acids: CASTGEVRSPLHF. CDR3 bases: TGTGCCAGCACCGGAGAGGTGCGTTCACCCCTCCACTTT.

This chain joins TRBV28 and TRBJ2-1, with D possibly matching TRBD2 (5 bases). Trimming removed 7 bases at V and 13 bases at J, with 20 bases between. Per germline, CDR1 MDHEN and CDR2 SYDVKM. This CDR3 region has 13 residues. The DNA of the CDR3 is TGTGCCAGCACAAACGGAGGCCCCCGGGATCAGTTCTTC. This translates into CASTNGGPRDQFF. Supplemented by reference TRBV28 and TRBJ2-1, the full variable domain reads DVKVTQSSRYLVKRTGEKVFLECVQDMDHENMFWYRQDPGLGLRLIYFSYDVKMKEKGDIPEGYSVSREKKERFSLILESASTNQTSMYLCASTNGGPRDQFFGPGTRLTVL.